This T cell receptor beta chain was sequenced for a study of blood T cell repertoires in COVID-19. Study at large: From the United States, Italy and Spain came samples of acute and convalescent COVID-19.

This CDR3 is 14 amino acids long. The trim removed 5 bases at V and 5 bases at J, leaving 8 bases unmatched. Germline V gene lookup returns CDR1 SGHNT and CDR2 YYREEE (reference sequence). Original analysis: It was from reference gene primer amplification that nucleated cell counts were estimated. The protocol was immunoSEQ multiplex PCR, while the TCRdb copy is restricted to in-frame clones and leaves out a portion. V and J calls and clone size are copied from that table; D and trimming were computed from the DNA. The table shows approximately 300,000 clones, with 70% to 90% occurring only once. The chain couples TRBV5-4 to TRBJ1-1; 8 nucleotides match TRBD1. The origin of this receptor is a woman aged 50 to 60 with active or convalescent COVID-19. The specimen sequenced was peripheral blood. DNA of the CDR3: TGTGCCAGCAGAAGTCTCAGGGGGCCTACTGAAGCTTTCTTT. As protein: CASRSLRGPTEAFF.